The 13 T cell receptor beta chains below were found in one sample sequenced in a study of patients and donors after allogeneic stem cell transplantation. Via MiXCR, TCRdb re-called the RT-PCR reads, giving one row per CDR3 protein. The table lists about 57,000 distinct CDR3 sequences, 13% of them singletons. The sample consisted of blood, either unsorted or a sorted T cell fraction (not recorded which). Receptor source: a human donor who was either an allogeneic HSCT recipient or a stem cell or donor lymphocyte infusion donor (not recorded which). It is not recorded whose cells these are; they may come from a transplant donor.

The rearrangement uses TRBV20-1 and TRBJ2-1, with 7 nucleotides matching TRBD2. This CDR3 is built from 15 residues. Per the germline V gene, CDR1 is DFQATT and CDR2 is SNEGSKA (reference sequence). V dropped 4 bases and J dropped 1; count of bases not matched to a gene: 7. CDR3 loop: CSAKRLAASYNEQFF. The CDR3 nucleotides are TGCAGTGCTAAGAGGCTAGCGGCTTCCTACAATGAGCAGTTCTTC.

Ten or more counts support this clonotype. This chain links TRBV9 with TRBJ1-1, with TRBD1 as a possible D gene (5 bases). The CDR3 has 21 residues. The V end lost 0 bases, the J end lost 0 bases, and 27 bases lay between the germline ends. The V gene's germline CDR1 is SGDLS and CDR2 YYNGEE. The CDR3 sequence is CASSVDVQGWVVETMNTEAFF. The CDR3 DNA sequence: TGTGCCAGCAGCGTAGATGTTCAGGGTTGGGTGGTCGAGACGATGAACACTGAAGCTTTCTTT.

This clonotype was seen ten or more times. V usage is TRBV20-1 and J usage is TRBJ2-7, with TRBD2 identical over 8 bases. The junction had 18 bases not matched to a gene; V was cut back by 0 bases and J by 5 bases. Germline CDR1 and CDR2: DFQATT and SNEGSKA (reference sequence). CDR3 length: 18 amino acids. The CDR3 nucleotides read TGCAGTGCTAGAGACGAAGCGGGAGCCCGTTCCCTTATGAACGAGCAGTACTTC. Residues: CSARDEAGARSLMNEQYF.

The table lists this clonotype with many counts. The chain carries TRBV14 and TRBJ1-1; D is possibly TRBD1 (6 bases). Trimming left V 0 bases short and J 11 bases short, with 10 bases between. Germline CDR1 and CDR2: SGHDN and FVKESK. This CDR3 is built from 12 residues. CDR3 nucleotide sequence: TGTGCCAGCAGCCAAGAAGGGGGGGCTGCTTTCTTT. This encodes CASSQEGGAAFF.

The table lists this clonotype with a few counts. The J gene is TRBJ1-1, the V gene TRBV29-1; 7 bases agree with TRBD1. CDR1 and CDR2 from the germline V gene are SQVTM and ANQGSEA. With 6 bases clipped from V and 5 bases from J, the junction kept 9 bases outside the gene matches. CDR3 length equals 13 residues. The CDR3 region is CSVETGEVTEAFF. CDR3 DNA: TGCAGCGTCGAAACAGGGGAGGTAACTGAAGCTTTCTTT.

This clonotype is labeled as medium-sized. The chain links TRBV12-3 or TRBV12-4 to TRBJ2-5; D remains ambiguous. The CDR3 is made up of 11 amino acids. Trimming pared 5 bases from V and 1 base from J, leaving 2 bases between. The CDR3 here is CASSLQETQYF. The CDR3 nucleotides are TGTGCCAGCAGTCTCCAAGAGACCCAGTACTTC.

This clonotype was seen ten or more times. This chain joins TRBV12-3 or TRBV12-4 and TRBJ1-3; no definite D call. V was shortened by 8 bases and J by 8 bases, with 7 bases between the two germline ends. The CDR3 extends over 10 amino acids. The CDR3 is CASYDYTIYF. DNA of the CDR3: TGTGCCAGCTACGATTACACCATATATTTT.

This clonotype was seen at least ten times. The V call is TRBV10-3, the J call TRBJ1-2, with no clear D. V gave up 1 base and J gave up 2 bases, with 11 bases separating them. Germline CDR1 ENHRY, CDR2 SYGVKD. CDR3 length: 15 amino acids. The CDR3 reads CAISEFGPTNYGYTF. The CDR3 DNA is TGTGCCATCAGTGAGTTTGGACCGACGAACTATGGCTACACCTTC.

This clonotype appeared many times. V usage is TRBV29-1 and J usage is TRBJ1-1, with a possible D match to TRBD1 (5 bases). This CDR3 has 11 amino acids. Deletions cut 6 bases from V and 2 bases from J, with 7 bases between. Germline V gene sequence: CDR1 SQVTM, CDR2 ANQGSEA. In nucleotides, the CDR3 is TGCAGCGTCCGGGGCAACACTGAAGCTTTCTTT. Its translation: CSVRGNTEAFF.

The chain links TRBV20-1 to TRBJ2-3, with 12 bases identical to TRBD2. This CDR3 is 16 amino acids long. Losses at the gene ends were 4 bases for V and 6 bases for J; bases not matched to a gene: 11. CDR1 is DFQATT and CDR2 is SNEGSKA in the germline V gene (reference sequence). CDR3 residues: CSAKTSGSKYVDTQYF. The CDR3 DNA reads TGCAGTGCTAAGACTAGCGGGAGTAAGTACGTGGATACGCAGTATTTT.

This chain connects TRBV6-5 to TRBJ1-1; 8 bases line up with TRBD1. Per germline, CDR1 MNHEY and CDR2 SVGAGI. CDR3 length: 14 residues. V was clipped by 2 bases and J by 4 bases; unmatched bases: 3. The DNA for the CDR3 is TGTGCCAGCAGTTACCAGGGGGCAAGCACTGAAGCTTTCTTT. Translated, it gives CASSYQGASTEAFF.

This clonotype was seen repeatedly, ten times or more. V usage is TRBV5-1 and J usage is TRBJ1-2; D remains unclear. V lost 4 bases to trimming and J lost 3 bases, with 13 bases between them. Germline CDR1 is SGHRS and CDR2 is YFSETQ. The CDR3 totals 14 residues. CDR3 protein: CASSTGPPDYGYTF. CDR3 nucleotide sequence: TGCGCCAGCAGCACTGGGCCCCCCGACTATGGCTACACCTTC.

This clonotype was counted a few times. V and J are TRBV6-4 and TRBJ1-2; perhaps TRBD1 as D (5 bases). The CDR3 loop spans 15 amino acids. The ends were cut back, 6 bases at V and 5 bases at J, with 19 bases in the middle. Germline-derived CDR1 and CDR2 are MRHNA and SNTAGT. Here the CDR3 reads CASSQDSTVPYGYTF. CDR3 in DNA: TGTGCCAGCAGCCAAGATTCGACAGTACCATATGGCTACACCTTC.